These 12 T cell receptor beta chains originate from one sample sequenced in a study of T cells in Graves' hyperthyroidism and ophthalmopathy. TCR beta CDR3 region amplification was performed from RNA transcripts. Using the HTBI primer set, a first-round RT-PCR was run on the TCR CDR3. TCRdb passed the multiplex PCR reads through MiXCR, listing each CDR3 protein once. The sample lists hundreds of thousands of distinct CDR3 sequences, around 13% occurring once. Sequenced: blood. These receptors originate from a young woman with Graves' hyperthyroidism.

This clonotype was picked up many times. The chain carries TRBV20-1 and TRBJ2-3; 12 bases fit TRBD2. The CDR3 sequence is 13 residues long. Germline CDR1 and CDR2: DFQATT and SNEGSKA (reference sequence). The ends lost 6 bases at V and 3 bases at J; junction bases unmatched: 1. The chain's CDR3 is CSAGLAGTDTQYF. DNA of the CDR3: TGCAGTGCAGGACTAGCGGGAACAGATACGCAGTATTTT.

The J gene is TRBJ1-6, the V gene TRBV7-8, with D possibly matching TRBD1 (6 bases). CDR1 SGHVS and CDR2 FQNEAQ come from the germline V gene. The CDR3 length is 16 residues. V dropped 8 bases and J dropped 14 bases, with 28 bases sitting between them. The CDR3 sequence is CASGLRVGTQKLTLHF. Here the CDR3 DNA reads TGTGCCAGCGGCCTAAGGGTGGGGACACAAAAGCTCACCCTCCACTTT.

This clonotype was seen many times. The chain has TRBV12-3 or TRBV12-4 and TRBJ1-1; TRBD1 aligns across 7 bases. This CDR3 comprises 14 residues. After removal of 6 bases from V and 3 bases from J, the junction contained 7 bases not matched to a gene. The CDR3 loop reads CASRYRGGHTEAFF. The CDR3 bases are TGTGCCAGCAGGTACAGGGGAGGGCACACTGAAGCTTTCTTT.

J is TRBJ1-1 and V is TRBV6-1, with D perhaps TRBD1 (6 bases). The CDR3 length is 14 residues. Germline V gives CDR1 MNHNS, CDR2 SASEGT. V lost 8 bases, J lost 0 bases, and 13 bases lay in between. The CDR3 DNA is TGTGCCAGCCACCCGGGACATATGAACACTGAAGCTTTCTTT. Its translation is CASHPGHMNTEAFF.

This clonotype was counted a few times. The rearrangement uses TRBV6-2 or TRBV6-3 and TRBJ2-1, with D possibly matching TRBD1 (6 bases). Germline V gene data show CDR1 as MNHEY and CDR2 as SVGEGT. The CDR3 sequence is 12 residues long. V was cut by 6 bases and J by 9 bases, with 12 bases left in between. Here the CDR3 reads CASRGHLGEQFF. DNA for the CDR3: TGTGCCAGCAGGGGACATCTTGGTGAGCAGTTCTTC.

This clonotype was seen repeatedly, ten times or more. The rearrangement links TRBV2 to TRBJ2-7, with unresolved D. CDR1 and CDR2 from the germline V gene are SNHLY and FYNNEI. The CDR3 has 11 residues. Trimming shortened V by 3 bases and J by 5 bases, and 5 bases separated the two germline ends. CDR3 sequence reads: CASSDGDEQYF. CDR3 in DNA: TGTGCCAGCAGTGATGGAGACGAGCAGTACTTC.

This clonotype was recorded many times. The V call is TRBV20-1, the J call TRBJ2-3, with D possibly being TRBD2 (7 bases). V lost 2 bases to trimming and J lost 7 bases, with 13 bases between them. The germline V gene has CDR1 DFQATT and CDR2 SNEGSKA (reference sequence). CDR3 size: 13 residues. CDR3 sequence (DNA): TGCAGTGCTAGACCCGCGGGGGCGAATACGCAGTATTTT. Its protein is CSARPAGANTQYF.

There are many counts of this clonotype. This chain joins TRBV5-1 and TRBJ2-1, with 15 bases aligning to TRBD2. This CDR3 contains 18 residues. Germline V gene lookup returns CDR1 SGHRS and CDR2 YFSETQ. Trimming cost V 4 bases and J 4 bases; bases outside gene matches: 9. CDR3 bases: TGCGCCAGCAGCCCAGGACTAGCGGGAGGGTTAAAGTACAATGAGCAGTTCTTC. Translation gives CASSPGLAGGLKYNEQFF.

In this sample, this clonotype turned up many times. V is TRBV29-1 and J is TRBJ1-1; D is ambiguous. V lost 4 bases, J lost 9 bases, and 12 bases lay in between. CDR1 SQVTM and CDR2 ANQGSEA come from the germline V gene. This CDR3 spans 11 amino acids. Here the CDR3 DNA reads TGCAGCGTTGGGGTTTACAAACAAGCTTTCTTT. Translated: CSVGVYKQAFF.

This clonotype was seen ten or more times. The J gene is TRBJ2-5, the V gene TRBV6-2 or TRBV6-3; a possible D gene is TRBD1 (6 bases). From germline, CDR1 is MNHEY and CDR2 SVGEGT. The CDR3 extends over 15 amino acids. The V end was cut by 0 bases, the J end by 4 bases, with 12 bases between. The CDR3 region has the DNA TGTGCCAGCAGTTACTCGAGGGGGAATCCAGAGACCCAGTACTTC. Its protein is CASSYSRGNPETQYF.

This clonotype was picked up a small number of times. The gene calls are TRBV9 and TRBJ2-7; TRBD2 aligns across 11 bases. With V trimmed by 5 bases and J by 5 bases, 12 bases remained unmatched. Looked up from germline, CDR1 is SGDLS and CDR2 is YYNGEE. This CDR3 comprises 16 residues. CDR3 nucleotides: TGTGCCAGCAGTGCAAACCTAGCGGGAGGATCGCACGAGCAGTACTTC. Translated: CASSANLAGGSHEQYF.

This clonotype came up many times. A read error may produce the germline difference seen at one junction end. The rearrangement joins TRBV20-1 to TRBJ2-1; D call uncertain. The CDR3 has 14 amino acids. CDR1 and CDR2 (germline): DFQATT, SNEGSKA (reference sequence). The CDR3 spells CSARDVLSVNEQFF. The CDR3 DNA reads TGCAGTGCTCGAGACGTCTTATCGGTGAATGAGCAGTTCTTC.